This T cell receptor (beta chain) was sequenced during a study of blood T cell repertoires in COVID-19. About the study: Acute and convalescent COVID-19 specimens originated in the United States, Italy and Spain.

The germline CDR1 and CDR2 sequences are LGHNT and FRNRAP. This CDR3 spans 16 amino acids. After removal of 0 bases from V and 7 bases from J, the junction contained 8 bases not matched to a gene. Profiled with immunoSEQ multiplex PCR; TCRdb holds only in-frame clones, not every one. Of some 230,000 clones in the sample, roughly nine tenths were seen once. A Seattle source enrolled patients during active infection and followed them longitudinally. This chain connects TRBV12-5 to TRBJ2-1; 8 positions match TRBD2. This receptor was obtained from a woman aged 50 to 65 with COVID-19, enrolled during active disease. The sample taken for sequencing was peripheral blood. DNA for the CDR3: TGTGCTAGTGGTTTGGTTCTAGGGCGGGGGGAAAATGAGCAGTTCTTC. Its protein is CASGLVLGRGENEQFF.